This entry concerns a single TCR beta chain. This clonotype was seen a handful of times. What this receptor recognizes is not known. Nothing much larger sits one base from this clone, and base qualities are not available. These data come from a study of blood T cells in healthy people across ages (dated by TCRdb to about 2015). General notes on the study: In model experiments, roughly one uniquely barcoded TCR beta cDNA molecule per two T cells was captured by template switching. Age-related changes in TCR beta repertoire diversity were measured in the study by deep sequencing normalized with unique cDNA molecular identifiers. The donors were split into four age groups: young (average about 15 years), middle-aged (roughly 39), aged (approximately 59) and long-lived (over 75). To avoid experimental bias, donors of different ages were randomly spread across the sequencing lanes. Two additional independent replicas of 1 million unique cDNA reads from the same blood draw were analyzed for two donors (one aged 18 to 30 and one aged 80 or older).

The roughly 39 donors, aged 6 to 90 years, were systemically healthy Caucasian individuals from Russia. Each donor gave ten milliliters of peripheral blood, collected into EDTA-treated Vacutainer tubes. Ficoll-Paque density-gradient centrifugation was used to isolate PBMCs, with at least 6 million obtained per sample. Trizol reagent was used to extract total RNA from the PBMCs, yielding at least 6 micrograms per sample. The percentages of naive CD45RAhigh/CD27high T cells were determined by flow cytometry on a PBMC aliquot from every donor. The study at large found these results: Compared with the aged group, more naive CD4+ T cells, fewer expanded clones and increased TCR diversity were shown by the long-lived group, suggesting age selection. Because donor CMV infection status was unknown, age-related changes in expanded clonotypes were potentially confounded. Conclusive comparison of naive and antigen-experienced compartments was prevented by the profiling of bulk unsorted PBMCs. Estimates of total diversity from one million sequenced T cells were regarded as lower bounds and underestimates. Observed TCR beta diversity per million T cells fell roughly linearly with age, and a significant reduction was already apparent by age around 44. The percentage of naive T cells measured by flow cytometry correlated strongly with observed TCR beta diversity.

Libraries were constructed by 5' RACE. TCRdb names Illumina HiSeq 2500 as the instrument used. The second PCR ran for roughly 6 to 11 cycles and used a J-beta primer mix along with a sample-barcoded 5' primer. A template-switch 5' adaptor carrying 12 random nucleotides introduced a unique molecular identifier onto each TCR beta cDNA molecule. At least 3 million CDR3-containing paired-end reads were obtained from each sample. First-strand cDNA synthesis was performed from all RNA using the Mint cDNA synthesis kit, with priming by a TRBC-specific oligonucleotide. All cDNA was treated with uracil-DNA glycosylase and then went through a first 18-cycle PCR with the universal primers M1SS and BC2_uni_R. On the authors' methods: Normalization of each sample was performed by random selection of 1 million high-quality reads, each carrying a distinct molecular identifier. Reads sharing molecular identifiers were discarded rather than binned into consensus sequences. MiTCR, run with a Q25 quality threshold and the strictest error-elimination algorithm, handled CDR3 identification, clonotype clustering and error correction. A nonparametric unseen species model with Euler transformation was used to estimate a lower bound on total TCR beta diversity. The public sequencing data were trimmed at Q25 with fastp and processed into clonotypes with MiXCR by TCRdb, which kept only in-frame beta chains. Identical CDR3 protein sequences are pooled into one entry, listed with their most common genes and DNA. TCRdb's processing, not the authors', yielded these V and J calls. The table for this sample lists about 1,500,000 distinct CDR3 sequences; roughly 40% of them were counted only once. Clones ranked in the top ten supply 7% to 9.5% of the sample.

CDR1 and CDR2, per the germline V gene, are MGHRA and YSYEKL. V drops 4 bases and J drops 0 bases, leaving 10 bases in between. The CDR3, cysteine through phenylalanine, is 15 amino acids long. CDR3 DNA only is kept here, 45 bases in frame from base 1. Sequencing used blood. The chain links TRBV4-1 with TRBJ2-1, with no reliable assignment of the D segment. The clonotype originates from a woman aged 18-29 years in good health. CDR3 region: CASSPDSTSYNEQFF. In nucleotides, the sequence is TGCGCCAGCAGCCCAGACTCGACCTCCTACAATGAGCAGTTCTTC.